This T cell receptor (beta chain) was retrieved from a study of blood T cells in healthy people across ages. The CDR3 is made up of 10 amino acids. V lost 4 bases and J lost 6, with 5 bases in between. Germline-derived CDR1 and CDR2 are DFQATT and SNEGSKA (reference sequence). Study-level points and caveats: As age increased, TCR beta diversity per million T cells fell in a roughly linear fashion. Higher naive T cell percentage went strongly together with higher TCR beta diversity.

A word on this clonotype: Its cognate antigen is unknown.

Together with a sample-barcoded 5' primer, a J-beta primer mix was included in a second PCR lasting roughly 6 to 12 cycles. TCRdb re-called the 5' RACE reads with MiXCR, one entry per CDR3 protein. The sample records 1,500,000 or so distinct CDR3 sequences, 59% being singletons. The source of this sequence is a man between 18 and 35 years old in good health. The sample comprised blood. This sequence joins TRBV20-1 and TRBJ2-3; D gene ambiguous. CDR3 in DNA: TGCAGTGCTATCAGCGATACGCAGTATTTT. It is translated as CSAISDTQYF.